This TCR beta chain was recorded in a study of T cell responses to AZD1222 COVID-19 vaccine. Findings of the study overall: The study identified only five to seven AZD1222 recipients as seropositive at baseline. Among the donors, most were white British and more were female, and clonal diversity was possibly underestimated.

Doses given second, at about 4 or about 12 weeks, were pooled. About this clone: Its antigen is unidentified.

The protocol was immunoSEQ multiplex PCR, while the TCRdb copy is restricted to in-frame clones and leaves out a portion. The sample records more than 150,000 clones, roughly 94% being singletons. This CDR3 spans 13 amino acids. V dropped 0 bases and J dropped 4 bases, with 4 bases sitting between them. CDR1 and CDR2 from the germline V gene are ENHRY and SYGVKD. The sequence derives from an adult who received the AZD1222 COVID-19 vaccine. The rearrangement links TRBV10-3 to TRBJ1-5; D is uncertain. The material sequenced was peripheral blood, taken 28 days after the second AZD1222 dose. The CDR3 DNA reads TGTGCCATCAGTGAGTCAGGGAATCAGCCCCAGCATTTT. Protein sequence: CAISESGNQPQHF.